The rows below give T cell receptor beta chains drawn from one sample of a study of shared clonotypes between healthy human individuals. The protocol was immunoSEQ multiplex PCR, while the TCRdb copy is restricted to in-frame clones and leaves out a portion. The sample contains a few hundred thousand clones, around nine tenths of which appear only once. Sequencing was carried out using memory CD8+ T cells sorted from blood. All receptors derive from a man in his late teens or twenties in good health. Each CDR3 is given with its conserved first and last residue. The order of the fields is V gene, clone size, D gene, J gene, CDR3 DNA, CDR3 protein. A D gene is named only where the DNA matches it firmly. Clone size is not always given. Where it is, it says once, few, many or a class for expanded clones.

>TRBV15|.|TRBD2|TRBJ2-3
TGTGCCACCAGCAGCCGGGGACTAGCGGGACCCACAGATACGCAGTATTTT
CATSSRGLAGPTDTQYF
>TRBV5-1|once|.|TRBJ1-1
TGCGCCAGCAGCTTGGCGAGTTCCGCGGGGATGAACACTGAAGCTTTCTTT
CASSLASSAGMNTEAFF
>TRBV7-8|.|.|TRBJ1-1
TGTGCCAGCAGCTTCCCGGGACTGAACACTGAAGCTTTCTTT
CASSFPGLNTEAFF
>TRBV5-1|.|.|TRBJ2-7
TGCGCCAGCAGCTTGTTGGGCGAGCAGTACTTC
CASSLLGEQYF
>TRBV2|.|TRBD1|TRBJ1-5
TGTGCCAGCAGTCATCACAGGGGGACAGGGGCCCTCTATAGCAATCAGCCCCAGCATTTT
CASSHHRGTGALYSNQPQHF
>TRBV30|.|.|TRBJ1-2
TGTGCCTGGAGTGTACACCCGGGCGGCTATGGCTACACCTTC
CAWSVHPGGYGYTF
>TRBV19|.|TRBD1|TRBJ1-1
TGTGCCAGTAGTGACAGGGCTGGGGGCACTGAAGCTTTCTTT
CASSDRAGGTEAFF
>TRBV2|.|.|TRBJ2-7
TGTGCCAGCAGTGATATTTTCAGACTAGGGCAGTACTTC
CASSDIFRLGQYF
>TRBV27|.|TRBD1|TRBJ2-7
TGTGCCAGCAGTTTATCGGCCGGGACAGGAACCTACGAGCAGTACTTC
CASSLSAGTGTYEQYF
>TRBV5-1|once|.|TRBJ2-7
TGCGCCAGCAGCTTGGGGCAGGGCATCTCCTACGAGCAGTACTTC
CASSLGQGISYEQYF
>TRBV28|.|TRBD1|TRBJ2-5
TGTGCCAGCAGTTTACCGGAGCCAGGGGGCCTGCAGACCCAGTACTTC
CASSLPEPGGLQTQYF
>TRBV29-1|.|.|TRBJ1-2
TGCAGCGATATAAACGTTAACTATGGCTACACCTTC
CSDINVNYGYTF
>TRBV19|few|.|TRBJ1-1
TGTGCCAGTACCCTCACAGGGCACACTGAAGCTTTCTTT
CASTLTGHTEAFF
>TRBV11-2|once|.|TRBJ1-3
TGTGCCAGCAGCTTAGTAGGGGGGAGAGGAAACACCATATATTTT
CASSLVGGRGNTIYF
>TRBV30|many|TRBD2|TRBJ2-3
TGTGCCTGGAGTATAGGCGGGGGGTTTCGGGAAACGCAGTATTTT
CAWSIGGGFRETQYF
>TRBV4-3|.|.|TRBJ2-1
TGCGCCAGCAGCCAAGACCGGGACATAAGGAATGAGCAGTTCTTC
CASSQDRDIRNEQFF
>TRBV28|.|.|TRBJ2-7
TGTGCCAGCAGTCGTTCAGGGAGTTCCTACGAGCAGTACTTC
CASSRSGSSYEQYF
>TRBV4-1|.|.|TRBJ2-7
TGCGCCAGCAGCCAAGCGGAGATTGTGGGGGAGCAGTACTTC
CASSQAEIVGEQYF
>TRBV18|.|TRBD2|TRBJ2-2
TGTGCCAGCTCACAGGGACTAGCGGAACTCCCCCACTGGAACACCGGGGAGCTGTTTTTT
CASSQGLAELPHWNTGELFF
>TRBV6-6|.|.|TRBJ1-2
TGTGCCAGCAGTTACTGGCAGGGGCAGGGCTACACCTTC
CASSYWQGQGYTF
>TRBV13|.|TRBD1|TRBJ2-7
TGTGCCAGCAGCCCCCCGACAGGGCCTTACGAGCAGTACTTC
CASSPPTGPYEQYF
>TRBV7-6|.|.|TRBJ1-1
TGTGCCAGCAGCTTAGGGGGAGCTGAAGCTTTCTTT
CASSLGGAEAFF
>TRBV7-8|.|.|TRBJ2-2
TGTGCCAGCAGCTTAGAACGGACTCGTCTCGACACCGGGGAGCTGTTTTTT
CASSLERTRLDTGELFF
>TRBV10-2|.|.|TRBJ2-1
TGCGCCAGCACCCCGCACTCCTACAATGAGCAGTTCTTC
CASTPHSYNEQFF
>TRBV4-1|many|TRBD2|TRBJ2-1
TGCGCCAGCAGCCCAGTAGCGGGGGGGCTTTACAATGAGCAGTTCTTC
CASSPVAGGLYNEQFF
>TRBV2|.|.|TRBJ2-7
TGTGCCAGCAGTTTTTTGGCGGAGCAGTACTTC
CASSFLAEQYF
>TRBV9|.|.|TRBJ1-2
TGTGCCAGCAGCGTAGAGGCCAACGGAGACTATGGCTACACCTTC
CASSVEANGDYGYTF
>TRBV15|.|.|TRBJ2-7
TGTGCCACCAGCTGGTCTACGGTATCTGTTAACGAGCAGTACTTC
CATSWSTVSVNEQYF
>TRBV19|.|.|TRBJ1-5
TGTGCCAGTAGTAGTGCGGGTTTCAGCAATCAGCCCCAGCATTTT
CASSSAGFSNQPQHF